The sample holds one count of the clone carrying this TCR beta chain. The antigen remains unidentified. The sample is drawn from a study of T cells in Graves' hyperthyroidism and ophthalmopathy. General study results and limits: Ophthalmopathy, as predicted by the model, came a median 6.5 months after the prediction.

Using RNA transcripts as the source, TCR beta CDR3 regions were amplified. The primer set for the first-round RT-PCR of the TCR CDR3 was HTBI. Via MiXCR, TCRdb re-called the multiplex PCR reads, giving one row per CDR3 protein. The data contain 540,000 or so distinct CDR3 sequences, about 43% of them singletons. Lactation, pregnancy, other autoimmune disease or uncontrolled infection excluded patients. The sequencing input was peripheral blood or thyroid tissue (not recorded which). The source of this sequence is an adult woman with Graves' disease, either hyperthyroidism or ophthalmopathy (not recorded which).

CDR3 in amino acids: CASSPPTWTGELFF. CDR3 nucleotide sequence: TGTGCCAGTAGTCCCCCCACGTGGACCGGGGAGCTGTTTTTT. V usage is TRBV19 and J usage is TRBJ2-2; D call uncertain. The CDR3 contains 14 residues. Trimming stripped 5 bases from V and 5 bases from J, with 12 bases between. Per the germline V gene, CDR1 is LNHDA and CDR2 is SQIVND (reference sequence). Variable domain in full (rest from reference TRBV19 and TRBJ2-2): DGGITQSPKYLFRKEGQNVTLSCEQNLNHDAMYWYRQDPGQGLRLIYYSQIVNDFQKGDIAEGYSVSREKKESFPLTVTSAQKNPTAFYLCASSPPTWTGELFFGEGSRLTVL.